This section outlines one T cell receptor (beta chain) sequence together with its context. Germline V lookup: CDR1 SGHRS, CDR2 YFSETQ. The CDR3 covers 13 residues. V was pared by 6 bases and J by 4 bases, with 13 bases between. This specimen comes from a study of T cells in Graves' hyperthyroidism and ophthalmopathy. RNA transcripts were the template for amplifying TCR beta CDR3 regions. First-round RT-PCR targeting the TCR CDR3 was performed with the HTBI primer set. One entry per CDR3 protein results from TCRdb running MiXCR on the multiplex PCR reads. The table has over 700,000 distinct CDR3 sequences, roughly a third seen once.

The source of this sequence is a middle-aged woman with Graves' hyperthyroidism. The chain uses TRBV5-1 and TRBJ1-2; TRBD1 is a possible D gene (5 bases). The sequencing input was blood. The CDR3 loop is CASTPGGGYGYTF. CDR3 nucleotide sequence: TGCGCCAGCACCCCGGGGGGGGGCTATGGCTACACCTTC.